These 26 T cell receptor beta chains were all obtained from the same sample, sequenced in a study of naive and memory T cell subsets. An equimolar mix of two oligonucleotides served as the beta constant-region primer for TRBC1 and TRBC2. A single record per CDR3 protein comes from TCRdb applying MiXCR to the UMI-ligation and nested PCR reads. This table has around 35,000 distinct CDR3 sequences, 10% to 15% appearing once. The sequencing sample was made of effector memory CD4+ T cells from blood. As for subset: effector memory, CD45RA- CD27-. These receptors were taken from a human donor in good health.

This clonotype was observed a few times. The chain employs TRBV30 and TRBJ2-2; TRBD2 aligns across 9 bases. This CDR3 spans 13 amino acids. After removal of 4 bases from V and 9 bases from J, the junction contained 6 bases not matched to a gene. CDR1 is GTSNPN, CDR2 SVGIG, per germline (reference sequence). CDR3 residues: CAWIRREGRELFF. CDR3 bases: TGTGCCTGGATCCGGCGGGAGGGCCGGGAGCTGTTTTTT.

Within the sample, this clonotype is large (0.1 to 1%). This sequence joins TRBV20-1 and TRBJ2-7; no reliable D call. Germline CDR1 reads DFQATT; CDR2 reads SNEGSKA (reference sequence). V was cut by 1 base and J by 3 bases, with 7 bases left in between. The CDR3 runs 12 residues. Here the CDR3 reads CSARGLNYEQYF. CDR3 DNA: TGCAGTGCTAGAGGCCTGAACTACGAGCAGTACTTC.

This clonotype showed up many times. This sequence joins TRBV7-9 and TRBJ2-1, with TRBD2 matching 10 bases. Germline V gives CDR1 SEHNR, CDR2 FQNEAQ (reference sequence). The CDR3 contains 16 residues. J lost 4 bases, V lost 5 bases, and 8 bases had no gene match. CDR3 sequence: CASSLTSGQAYNEQFF. For the CDR3, the DNA is TGTGCCAGCAGCCTGACTAGCGGGCAGGCTTACAATGAGCAGTTCTTC.

This clonotype was seen at least ten times. CDR3 coding DNA: TGTGCCAGCAGCTTATTCTTCTCGGCAGGACAGGCAAACAATGAGCAGTTCTTC. Residues: CASSLFFSAGQANNEQFF. V usage is TRBV7-2 and J usage is TRBJ2-1; 7 nucleotides agree with TRBD1. The CDR3 sequence is 18 residues long. The germline CDR1 and CDR2 sequences are SGHTA and FQGNSA. V lost 2 bases to trimming and J lost 5 bases; unmatched junction nucleotides: 15.

This clonotype is classed as medium-sized. This chain joins TRBV7-2 and TRBJ2-3; D remains ambiguous. The CDR3 consists of 14 residues. CDR1 is SGHTA, CDR2 FQGNSA, per germline. Trimming cost V 1 base and J 8 bases, with 13 bases left between them. As DNA, the CDR3 is TGTGCCAGCAGCTTAGGCCCCCCACTCGGTACGCAGTATTTT. Its protein product is CASSLGPPLGTQYF.

DNA of the CDR3: TGCGCCAGCAGCTTAAGCGGGACCTACGAGCAGTACTTC. Translation: CASSLSGTYEQYF. The rearrangement joins TRBV5-1 to TRBJ2-7; 7 bases align to TRBD2. J was trimmed by 2 bases and V by 2 bases; bases with no gene match: 1. Germline V gives CDR1 SGHRS, CDR2 YFSETQ. The CDR3 is 13 amino acids.

The chain uses TRBV18 and TRBJ1-2; 7 bases fit TRBD1. CDR1 and CDR2 (germline): KGHSH, LQKENI. V lost 5 bases, J lost 2 bases, and 5 bases stayed unmatched. The CDR3 length is 14 residues. CDR3 region: CASSKEGQNYGYTF. The DNA for the CDR3 is TGTGCCAGCTCAAAAGAGGGACAGAACTATGGCTACACCTTC.

V and J are TRBV2 and TRBJ2-5, with 8 bases that match TRBD2. CDR1 and CDR2 (germline): SNHLY, FYNNEI. J was trimmed by 4 bases and V by 5 bases; bases with no gene match: 9. This CDR3 region has 15 residues. The CDR3 DNA follows: TGTGCCAGCAGTCCATCTACCGGGAGGGCAGAGACCCAGTACTTC. This codes for CASSPSTGRAETQYF.

This chain links TRBV6-1 with TRBJ2-3, with D perhaps matching TRBD1 or TRBD2 (5 bases each). V shed 6 bases and J shed 0 bases, with 16 bases lying between them. Germline V gives CDR1 MNHNS, CDR2 SASEGT. This CDR3 is built from 16 residues. The CDR3 reads CASRERGAASTDTQYF. CDR3 nucleotide sequence: TGTGCCAGCAGAGAAAGGGGAGCGGCTAGCACAGATACGCAGTATTTT.

This clonotype has a count of ten or more. V gene TRBV5-4 combines with J gene TRBJ2-3; 11 bases are a match to TRBD2. The CDR3 consists of 20 residues. CDR1 and CDR2 from the germline V gene are SGHNT and YYREEE (reference sequence). The V and J ends lost 3 bases and 4 bases, in that order; junction bases with no gene match: 19. The CDR3 loop is CASSSEAGASGRWGPDTQYF. For the CDR3, the DNA is TGTGCCAGCAGCTCGGAGGCCGGAGCTAGCGGGAGGTGGGGTCCAGATACGCAGTATTTT.

This clonotype was seen more than once but under ten times. The V gene is TRBV7-9, the J gene TRBJ2-3, with TRBD2 matching 7 bases. V shed 1 base, J shed 1 base, and the junction held 5 bases outside the gene matches. The CDR3 is 16 amino acids. CDR1 is SEHNR, CDR2 FQNEAQ, per germline (reference sequence). The CDR3 sequence: CASSLVALAGTDTQYF. CDR3 coding DNA: TGTGCCAGCAGCTTAGTAGCCCTAGCGGGCACAGATACGCAGTATTTT.

V gene TRBV2 combines with J gene TRBJ1-5; 8 bases match TRBD1. The CDR3 contains 22 residues. The germline V gene encodes CDR1 SNHLY and CDR2 FYNNEI. V lost 6 bases, J lost 0 bases, and 25 bases stayed unmatched. The CDR3 is CASSVSRGPKPEDRGSNQPQHF. In DNA form, the CDR3 reads TGTGCCAGCAGCGTTAGCAGAGGACCCAAACCCGAAGACAGGGGTAGCAATCAGCCCCAGCATTTT.

Only a few counts were recorded for this clonotype. The gene calls are TRBV7-9 and TRBJ2-3; a possible D gene is TRBD2 (6 bases). Trimming cost V 6 bases and J 2 bases, with 12 bases left between them. The CDR3 extends over 14 amino acids. Looked up from germline, CDR1 is SEHNR and CDR2 is FQNEAQ (reference sequence). The CDR3 is CASRWGVNTDTQYF. CDR3 nucleotide sequence: TGTGCCAGCAGGTGGGGGGTGAACACAGATACGCAGTATTTT. The full variable domain, its missing parts supplied by reference TRBV7-9 and TRBJ2-3, is DTGVSQNPRHKITKRGQNVTFRCDPISEHNRLYWYRQTLGQGPEFLTYFQNEAQLEKSRLLSDRFSAERPKGSFSTLEIQRTEQGDSAMYLCASRWGVNTDTQYFGPGTRLTVL.

This clonotype was counted ten times or more. This chain links TRBV27 with TRBJ1-6, with D unresolved. V was cut by 4 bases and J by 11 bases, with 12 bases left in between. The CDR3 has 13 amino acids. CDR1 and CDR2 (germline): MNHEY, SMNVEV (reference sequence). The DNA of the CDR3 is TGTGCCAGCAGTTGGAGGTTCTGGGCACCCCTCCACTTT. Protein: CASSWRFWAPLHF.

Comment on this clonotype: This may be a read error: a much more frequent sequence differs by one nucleotide. The CDR3 spells CASTPIGQGSYEQYF. Here the CDR3 DNA reads TGTGCCAGCACCCCCATCGGACAGGGGTCCTACGAGCAGTACTTC. The V and J genes are TRBV6-6 and TRBJ2-7, with 9 bases lining up with TRBD1. The CDR3 consists of 15 residues. The germline gives CDR1 MNHNY, CDR2 SVGAGI (reference sequence). V trimming: 7 bases; J trimming: 1 base; junction bases outside the gene matches: 8.

In its sample, this clonotype was seen a few times. The CDR3: CSVHPGRTSGAEGTQYF. Here the CDR3 DNA reads TGCAGTGTCCACCCCGGGCGGACTAGCGGTGCCGAAGGGACCCAGTACTTC. V and J are TRBV20-1 and TRBJ2-5; 10 nucleotides line up with TRBD2. The germline gives CDR1 DFQATT, CDR2 SNEGSKA (reference sequence). The CDR3 consists of 17 residues. Trimming at V came to 7 bases and at J to 7 bases, leaving 21 bases not matched to a gene.

Only a few counts were recorded for this clonotype. The CDR3 loop reads CSARDLKSATNEKLFF. CDR3 nucleotides: TGCAGTGCTAGAGACTTAAAGAGTGCAACTAATGAAAAACTGTTTTTT. The chain has TRBV20-1 and TRBJ1-4, with D hard to call. The CDR3 runs 16 residues. Trimming took 0 bases from V and 0 from J, leaving 11 bases between them. Germline V CDR1 and CDR2: DFQATT, SNEGSKA (reference sequence).

This clonotype was picked up many times. This CDR3 is CASSPDREAFF. The CDR3 DNA sequence: TGCGCCAGCAGCCCCGACCGGGAAGCTTTCTTT. V gene TRBV10-2 combines with J gene TRBJ1-1; D remains unclear. The CDR3 is 11 amino acids. V shed 6 bases and J shed 8 bases, with 10 bases lying between them. CDR1 and CDR2 from the germline V gene are WSHSY and SAAADI.

This clonotype was picked up many times. The chain has TRBV20-1 and TRBJ2-5; possibly TRBD1 or TRBD2 for D (5 bases each). Germline assignment: CDR1 DFQATT and CDR2 SNEGSKA (reference sequence). The CDR3 consists of 13 residues. V gave up 5 bases and J gave up 3 bases, with 13 bases separating them. The CDR3 bases are TGCAGTGCTGGCCCGGGACCTAAAGAGACCCAGTACTTC. Amino acid sequence: CSAGPGPKETQYF.

This clonotype has more than one count but fewer than ten. The V call is TRBV9, the J call TRBJ2-7; D might be TRBD1 or TRBD2, each matching 5 bases. Germline V gives CDR1 SGDLS, CDR2 YYNGEE. The CDR3 totals 15 residues. V dropped 0 bases and J dropped 4 bases, with 14 bases sitting between them. CDR3 DNA sequence: TGTGCCAGCAGCGTAGGAATCTCAGGGAGATACGAGCAGTACTTC. It translates to CASSVGISGRYEQYF. Drawing the rest from reference TRBV9 and TRBJ2-7, the complete variable domain is DSGVTQTPKHLITATGQRVTLRCSPRSGDLSVYWYQQSLDQGLQFLIQYYNGEERAKGNILERFSAQQFPDLHSELNLSSLELGDSALYFCASSVGISGRYEQYFGPGTRLTVT.

The chain has TRBV14 and TRBJ2-1; D ambiguous. Germline V CDR1 and CDR2: SGHDN, FVKESK. Trimming took 1 base from V and 9 from J, leaving 16 bases between them. CDR3 length: 15 residues. The CDR3 nucleotides read TGTGCCAGCAGCCAAGGAAGGATGATTTATAGTGAGCAGTTCTTC. Protein: CASSQGRMIYSEQFF. Based on the CDR3 plus reference TRBV14 and TRBJ2-1, the full variable domain is EAGVTQFPSHSVIEKGQTVTLRCDPISGHDNLYWYRRVMGKEIKFLLHFVKESKQDESGMPNNRFLAERTGGTYSTLKVQPAELEDSGVYFCASSQGRMIYSEQFFGPGTRLTVL.

This clonotype is medium-sized. The V gene is TRBV7-8, the J gene TRBJ2-2; D not resolved. The CDR3 has 13 residues. V was shortened by 7 bases and J by 5 bases, with 11 bases between the two germline ends. Germline V gene sequence: CDR1 SGHVS, CDR2 FQNEAQ. CDR3: CASNPVGTGELFF. The CDR3 nucleotides are TGTGCCAGCAATCCGGTGGGGACCGGGGAGCTGTTTTTT.

This clonotype was detected many times. This chain connects TRBV10-1 to TRBJ2-2; D might be TRBD2 (6 bases). Trimming shortened V by 2 bases and J by 5 bases, and 15 bases separated the two germline ends. The CDR3 length is 16 residues. Looked up from germline, CDR1 is WNHNN and CDR2 is SYGVQD (reference sequence). CDR3 nucleotide sequence: TGCGCCAGCAGTGAGACGAGGGGACTCCGGACCGGGGAGCTGTTTTTT. It translates to CASSETRGLRTGELFF.

This clonotype appeared a few times. The chain carries TRBV4-1 and TRBJ1-4; TRBD1 might be the D (5 bases). Germline V gives CDR1 MGHRA, CDR2 YSYEKL. CDR3 size: 13 residues. Trimming removed 1 base from V and 14 bases from J, with 14 bases in between. The CDR3 DNA is TGCGCCAGCAGCCAAGCCCCCAGGGACCAGCTGTTTTTT. Encoded protein: CASSQAPRDQLFF.

This clonotype was recorded at least ten times. The genes are TRBV7-2 and TRBJ2-3, with D perhaps TRBD2 (6 bases). This CDR3 has 15 amino acids. Germline loops: CDR1 SGHTA, CDR2 FQGNSA. The V gene lost 1 base and the J gene lost 6 bases, with 14 bases spanning the gap. CDR3 residues: CASSLVGLAQDTQYF. CDR3 bases: TGTGCCAGCAGCTTAGTTGGGCTAGCGCAGGATACGCAGTATTTT. The full variable domain, completed using reference TRBV7-2 and TRBJ2-3, is GAGVSQSPSNKVTEKGKDVELRCDPISGHTALYWYRQSLGQGLEFLIYFQGNSAPDKSGLPSDRFSAERTGGSVSTLTIQRTQQEDSAVYLCASSLVGLAQDTQYFGPGTRLTVL.

This clonotype was counted many times. This chain uses TRBV27 with TRBJ1-2; D is unclear. Germline V gene lookup returns CDR1 MNHEY and CDR2 SMNVEV (reference sequence). CDR3 size: 15 residues. Trimming shortened V by 5 bases and J by 1 base, and 14 bases separated the two germline ends. CDR3 bases: TGTGCCAGCAGTCCCACTCGGGCGCTTAACTATGGCTACACCTTC. Translation: CASSPTRALNYGYTF.